Here is one T cell receptor (beta chain) with its context. Its recognized antigen is unknown. Base qualities are not at hand, and no much larger clone is one base apart. The sample belongs to a study of T cell clonotyping in hematopoietic cell transplantation (dated by TCRdb to the early 2020s). Regarding the study in general: A total of under 150 blood samples were collected in the study from 30 to 45 consecutive transplant recipients and their related donors. Recruitment of patients was conducted between 2015 and January 2017, and follow-up was continued until late 2020 or death. What the study reported, not specific to this receptor: Just a small fraction of recipient repertoires overlapped with donor repertoires, and more than 95% appeared de novo at the given depth. The sample size was limited and the cells went unsorted, which meant the CD4 and CD8 repertoire contributions could not be told apart. Donor and pretransplant recipient Inverse Simpson Index values predicted broader posttransplant TCR repertoire diversity. After transplant, TCR diversity in recipients dropped, and pathologically expanded clonotypes increased progressively from day 30 to day 180.

The CDR3 contains 12 residues, cysteine and phenylalanine counted. The only DNA kept is the CDR3, 36 bases in frame from the first base. The germline V gene sets CDR1 to MNHEY and CDR2 to SVGAGI. Trimming takes 6 bases from V and 3 bases from J, and the germline ends sit 9 bases apart. With the immunoSEQ assay, which is a bias-controlled multiplex PCR relying on V- and J-specific primers, TCR beta CDR3 regions were amplified from genomic DNA. In a second PCR step, a proprietary barcode and Illumina adapter sequences were attached to the CDR3 amplicons. An Illumina MiSeq instrument was used for sequencing of the CDR3 libraries. Per the source publication's procedure: Export and quality control were handled in immunoSEQ Analyzer 3.0, while downstream analyses relied on R Bioconductor and Immunarch. Only productive rearrangements in the normalized downsampled data set went into calculating the repertoire metrics. Clonotypes larger than 5 templates in the normalized cohort were defined as pathologically expanded. The Inverse Simpson Index served as the measure of repertoire diversity. To capture all clonotypes, the CMV-specificity analyses were run on the non-normalized data set. TCRdb limited this immuneACCESS table to in-frame rearrangements with V and J called. A share of clones is missing; checked studies link under half to unresolved V genes, and the rest is unexplained. V and J calls and clone size follow that table, whereas D and trimming were derived from the DNA. Within this sample are more than 55,000 clones, with just under 95% of them counted one time only. The top ten clones comprise roughly 1.7% of the sample.

Related transplant donors provided blood samples for TCR beta sequencing. Nuclei Lysis Solution was used to extract genomic DNA from fresh or cryopreserved unfractionated peripheral blood mononuclear cells. This sequence originates from a man aged 45-60 years in good health. Some clones in this sample may be carry-over from other donors' samples. The specimen sequenced was peripheral blood mononuclear cells. Here the chain combines TRBV6-5 and TRBJ2-7; the D segment cannot be called with confidence. The sequenced DNA is TGTGCCAGCAGGTCATCGGGCTACGAGCAGTACTTC. The translation is CASRSSGYEQYF.